The 26 T cell receptor beta chains given below trace back to one sample, sequenced in a study of a mutant IDH1 vaccine in newly diagnosed glioma. Time point specified: week 23, last vaccination. Vaccination used 300 ug of mutant IDH1 20-mer peptide per dose, with topical imiquimod. What these receptors recognize is not known. The assay was immunoSEQ multiplex PCR, and TCRdb's table has in-frame clones only and misses some. The sample holds around 29,000 clones; 80% are singletons and the top ten take 8.2%. The sequencing used PBMCs, collected from a glioma patient whose treatment included an IDH1 peptide vaccine. These receptors were collected from a woman aged 18-29 years with glioma.

The chain has TRBV7-8 and TRBJ2-1; TRBD2 matches at 14 bases. The CDR3 spans 20 residues. Germline V gene sequence: CDR1 SGHVS, CDR2 FQNEAQ. The V gene end was trimmed by 4 bases and the J gene end by 3 bases; junction bases not matched to a gene: 14. The CDR3 DNA is TGTGCCAGCAGCTCAAAGGTAGGACTAGCGGGGGGCCGCAACTACAATGAGCAGTTCTTC. Encoded protein: CASSSKVGLAGGRNYNEQFF. The full variable domain, its missing parts supplied by reference TRBV7-8 and TRBJ2-1, is GAGVSQSPRYKVAKRGQDVALRCDPISGHVSLFWYQQALGQGPEFLTYFQNEAQLDKSGLPSDRFFAERPEGSVSTLKIQRTQQEDSAVYLCASSSKVGLAGGRNYNEQFFGPGTRLTVL.

The CDR3 nucleotides are TGTGCCAGCAGTGAAGCAGCGGGAGGACTCAAAAACATTCAGTACTTC. It codes for CASSEAAGGLKNIQYF. The V gene is TRBV25-1, the J gene TRBJ2-4; the match to TRBD2 covers 9 bases. CDR3 length equals 16 residues. J gave up 3 bases and V 2 bases, and 5 bases lay outside the gene matches. Germline V lookup: CDR1 MGHDK, CDR2 SYGVNS.

This clone was counted a few times. The rearrangement uses TRBV4-1 and TRBJ1-5; 7 bases are a match to TRBD1. In germline, CDR1 is MGHRA, CDR2 YSYEKL. Germline trimming cut 3 bases from V and 3 bases from J; bases unmatched to any gene: 5. This CDR3 spans 15 amino acids. CDR3: CASSQQTGPNQPQHF. CDR3 DNA sequence: TGCGCCAGCAGCCAGCAGACAGGGCCCAATCAGCCCCAGCATTTT.

This rearrangement joins TRBV7-2 to TRBJ1-5; possibly TRBD1 for D (5 bases). Trimming pared 5 bases from V and 1 base from J, leaving 12 bases between. Germline values: CDR1 SGHTA, CDR2 FQGNSA. The CDR3 covers 15 residues. CDR3 residues: CASSRDVGSNQPQHF. The CDR3 DNA sequence: TGTGCCAGCAGCCGGGACGTGGGAAGCAATCAGCCCCAGCATTTT.

The chain joins TRBV4-1 to TRBJ1-3; weak D call: TRBD1 (5 bases). V lost 1 base and J lost 4, with 11 bases in between. CDR3 size: 15 residues. Germline values: CDR1 MGHRA, CDR2 YSYEKL. The DNA of the CDR3 is TGCGCCAGCAGCCAAGCCGGGGGATTAGGAAACACCATATATTTT. Translation gives CASSQAGGLGNTIYF.

The J gene is TRBJ2-3, the V gene TRBV4-2; a weak D match, TRBD2 (6 bases). The CDR3 consists of 17 residues. V lost 4 bases and J lost 0, with 17 bases in between. The V gene's germline CDR1 is LGHNA and CDR2 YNFKEQ. The CDR3 loop reads CASSPRASAVSTDTQYF. The CDR3 DNA reads TGTGCCAGCAGCCCCCGGGCTAGCGCTGTTAGCACAGATACGCAGTATTTT.

The count of this clone is one. V and J are TRBV5-8 and TRBJ1-2; the D gene is possibly TRBD1 (6 bases). Trimming took 4 bases from V and 4 from J, leaving 8 bases between them. This CDR3 is 12 amino acids long. Germline V gene lookup returns CDR1 SGHTS and CDR2 YDEGEE. The CDR3 loop reads CASSATGYGYTF. The CDR3 bases are TGTGCCAGCAGCGCGACAGGCTATGGCTACACCTTC.

This clone was counted a few times. The chain combines TRBV18 with TRBJ1-5, with 7 bases aligning to TRBD1. Per germline, CDR1 KGHSH and CDR2 LQKENI. The V gene end was trimmed by 1 base and the J gene end by 7 bases; junction bases not matched to a gene: 4. The CDR3 runs to 14 residues. CDR3 sequence reads: CASSPQGAGQPQHF. The CDR3 bases are TGTGCCAGCTCACCACAGGGGGCCGGGCAGCCCCAGCATTTT.

This clone showed up just a few times. This chain uses TRBV19 with TRBJ2-3; perhaps TRBD2 as D (5 bases). The CDR3 loop spans 14 amino acids. Trimming left V 4 bases short and J 4 bases short, with 12 bases between. Germline V gives CDR1 LNHDA, CDR2 SQIVND (reference sequence). The CDR3 is CASSRTSGADTQYF. The CDR3 DNA follows: TGTGCCAGTAGTAGAACTAGTGGCGCAGATACGCAGTATTTT. The entire variable domain, with the rest obtained from reference TRBV19 and TRBJ2-3, is as follows: DGGITQSPKYLFRKEGQNVTLSCEQNLNHDAMYWYRQDPGQGLRLIYYSQIVNDFQKGDIAEGYSVSREKKESFPLTVTSAQKNPTAFYLCASSRTSGADTQYFGPGTRLTVL.

The rearrangement uses TRBV11-2 and TRBJ1-6; 7 positions match TRBD1. This CDR3 comprises 15 residues. Germline V gene sequence: CDR1 SGHAT, CDR2 FQNNGV. Unmatched junction bases numbered 3, after V lost 1 base and J lost 6 bases. In DNA form, the CDR3 reads TGTGCCAGCAGCTTAGGAGGGACAGTTAATTCACCCCTCCACTTT. Amino acid sequence: CASSLGGTVNSPLHF.

This chain links TRBV15 with TRBJ1-1; tentatively, D is TRBD1 (6 bases). The germline CDR1 and CDR2 sequences are LNHNV and YYDKDF (reference sequence). The CDR3 consists of 16 residues. Trimming left V 5 bases short and J 2 bases short, with 18 bases between. The CDR3, as DNA: TGTGCCACCAGCCCAGCGGGGGGCCGGGTAAACACTGAAGCTTTCTTT. Its translation: CATSPAGGRVNTEAFF.

This clone has only a few counts. The chain links TRBV10-3 to TRBJ1-2; D gene unclear. The V gene lost 4 bases and the J gene lost 1 base, with 10 bases spanning the gap. This CDR3 is built from 14 residues. The germline V gene has CDR1 ENHRY and CDR2 SYGVKD. The CDR3 spells CAISGATINYGYTF. As DNA, the CDR3 is TGTGCCATCAGTGGAGCTACAATTAACTATGGCTACACCTTC.

This clone was detected once. This chain uses TRBV6-5 with TRBJ1-2; D remains unclear. The germline V and J ends were trimmed by 6 bases and 7 bases, with 9 bases remaining between them. The length of the CDR3 is 11 residues. The V gene's germline CDR1 is MNHEY and CDR2 SVGAGI. CDR3 nucleotides: TGTGCCAGCAGCCGAGGTGGTGGCTACACCTTC. It encodes CASSRGGGYTF.

V gene TRBV5-5 combines with J gene TRBJ2-2; 13 bases match TRBD2. J lost 7 bases, V lost 4 bases, and 10 bases had no gene match. This CDR3 contains 17 residues. CDR1 is SGHKS, CDR2 YYEKEE, per germline (reference sequence). This chain's CDR3 is CASSPGRTSGSVGELFF. The CDR3 DNA reads as TGTGCCAGCAGCCCTGGCCGGACTAGCGGGAGCGTCGGGGAGCTGTTTTTT.

The rearrangement joins TRBV30 to TRBJ1-3; possible D gene TRBD1, 5 bases. From germline, CDR1 is GTSNPN and CDR2 SVGIG (reference sequence). V lost 3 bases and J lost 3, with 12 bases in between. CDR3 length equals 14 residues. The CDR3: CAWRGGLGGNTIYF. The CDR3 DNA follows: TGTGCCTGGAGGGGGGGACTCGGTGGAAACACCATATATTTT.

The V and J genes are TRBV5-1 and TRBJ2-7; TRBD2 matches at 10 bases. The CDR3 covers 17 residues. The trim removed 3 bases at V and 3 bases at J, leaving 12 bases unmatched. The V gene's germline CDR1 is SGHRS and CDR2 YFSETQ. The CDR3 spells CASSSLYGTSDNYEQYF. In nucleotides, the CDR3 is TGCGCCAGCAGCTCCTTGTACGGGACTAGCGATAACTACGAGCAGTACTTC.

CDR3 amino acids: CASSSPTGSGGNTIYF. The CDR3 coding sequence is TGTGCCAGCAGTTCCCCGACGGGGAGCGGTGGAAACACCATATATTTT. The V and J genes are TRBV28 and TRBJ1-3, with unresolved D. CDR3 length equals 16 residues. Germline-derived CDR1 and CDR2 are MDHEN and SYDVKM. V lost 4 bases to trimming and J lost 3 bases, with 16 bases between them.

The V gene is TRBV5-1, the J gene TRBJ1-1; the match to TRBD1 covers 10 bases. The germline CDR1 and CDR2 sequences are SGHRS and YFSETQ. The CDR3 covers 15 residues. Unmatched junction bases numbered 2, after V lost 0 bases and J lost 3 bases. The CDR3 coding sequence is TGCGCCAGCAGCTTGGGACAGGGGGCCCACACTGAAGCTTTCTTT. It specifies CASSLGQGAHTEAFF.

The chain combines TRBV6-5 with TRBJ2-6; the D gene is possibly TRBD2 (6 bases). The germline V gene encodes CDR1 MNHEY and CDR2 SVGAGI. Trimming took 2 bases from V and 4 from J, leaving 9 bases between them. CDR3 size: 15 residues. The CDR3 reads CASSYGGKGANVLTF. CDR3 coding DNA: TGTGCCAGCAGTTACGGGGGGAAAGGGGCCAACGTCCTGACTTTC.

This clone has just one count. This rearrangement joins TRBV5-1 to TRBJ1-1; D perhaps matches TRBD1 (5 bases). This CDR3 has 15 residues. V was trimmed by 3 bases and J by 0 bases, leaving 12 bases between them. Germline lookup yields CDR1 SGHRS and CDR2 YFSETQ. This chain's CDR3 is CASSSPTDLNTEAFF. The DNA of the CDR3 is TGCGCCAGCAGCTCACCGACAGATTTGAACACTGAAGCTTTCTTT.

V gene TRBV5-1 combines with J gene TRBJ2-2; 8 positions agree with TRBD2. CDR1 is SGHRS, CDR2 YFSETQ, per germline. This CDR3 contains 15 residues. V was clipped by 4 bases and J by 3 bases; unmatched bases: 5. The CDR3 bases are TGCGCCAGCAGCCTGGGACTAGGAGACACCGGGGAGCTGTTTTTT. Its translation is CASSLGLGDTGELFF.

This clone has just a few counts. This chain joins TRBV18 and TRBJ2-2, with 7 bases identical to TRBD2. The CDR3 is made up of 14 amino acids. V shed 2 bases and J 5 bases; nucleotides not matched to a gene: 2. Germline V gives CDR1 KGHSH, CDR2 LQKENI. The DNA for the CDR3 is TGTGCCAGCTCACCAGGACTAGATACCGGGGAGCTGTTTTTT. This gives the protein CASSPGLDTGELFF.

V is TRBV19 and J is TRBJ1-2, with 9 bases that match TRBD1. The CDR3 spans 15 residues. CDR1 is LNHDA and CDR2 is SQIVND in the germline V gene (reference sequence). V was pared by 9 bases and J by 1 base, with 9 bases of the junction left unmatched. Here the CDR3 reads CASSTGTGFNYGYTF. Here the CDR3 DNA reads TGTGCCAGCTCGACCGGGACAGGGTTTAACTATGGCTACACCTTC.

The genes are TRBV7-9 and TRBJ1-5, with D hard to call. Trimming stripped 1 base from V and 10 bases from J, with 8 bases between. This CDR3 contains 12 residues. Germline V gene data show CDR1 as SEHNR and CDR2 as FQNEAQ (reference sequence). CDR3: CASSLGSEPQHF. The CDR3 DNA follows: TGTGCCAGCAGCTTAGGTTCTGAACCCCAGCATTTT.

In nucleotides, the CDR3 is TGTGCCAGCAGCCCCCCCTATAACACCGGGGAGCTGTTTTTT. This encodes CASSPPYNTGELFF. The J gene is TRBJ2-2, the V gene TRBV9, with no clear D. Trimming left V 4 bases short and J 2 bases short, with 9 bases between. The CDR3 spans 14 residues. Looked up from germline, CDR1 is SGDLS and CDR2 is YYNGEE.

The chain employs TRBV5-1 and TRBJ2-7; 9 nucleotides line up with TRBD1. Germline-derived CDR1 and CDR2 are SGHRS and YFSETQ. Germline trimming cut 5 bases from V and 1 base from J; bases unmatched to any gene: 7. The CDR3 runs to 15 residues. The CDR3 coding sequence is TGCGCCAGCAGTTCCACAGGGGGCCCATCCTACGAGCAGTACTTC. Residues: CASSSTGGPSYEQYF.